The next 16 T cell receptor beta chains were all read from a single sample in a study of T cell repertoires in cytomegalovirus infection. TCRdb recomputed calls from the reads with MiXCR, one row per CDR3 protein. The table lists about 37,000 distinct CDR3 sequences, approximately 52% of them singletons. No antigen is known for these receptors. Sequenced here: CD8+ T cells from cultured PBMCs, sampled from culture after CMV antigen stimulation. The receptors originated from a human donor in good health (CMV status not recorded). Some clones in this sample may be carry-over from other donors' samples.

The chain combines TRBV27 with TRBJ2-3, with D possibly TRBD1 on 5 matching bases. Trimming cost V 0 bases and J 2 bases, with 18 bases left between them. Germline V gene data show CDR1 as MNHEY and CDR2 as SMNVEV (reference sequence). The CDR3 covers 18 residues. In DNA form, the CDR3 reads TGTGCCAGCAGTTTATCGGTACCGGTTGGGGCCGACACAGATACGCAGTATTTT. Translating it yields CASSLSVPVGADTDTQYF.

In this sample, this clonotype turned up a few times. V is TRBV7-6 and J is TRBJ2-3; D is possibly TRBD2 (6 bases). V lost 0 bases, J lost 0 bases, and 10 bases lay in between. CDR3 size: 16 residues. In germline, CDR1 is SGHVS, CDR2 FNYEAQ. The CDR3 sequence is CASSLALRDSTDTQYF. The CDR3 nucleotides are TGTGCCAGCAGCTTAGCGCTGCGGGATAGCACAGATACGCAGTATTTT.

The chain has TRBV12-5 and TRBJ2-2, with D unclear. Trimming left V 4 bases short and J 2 bases short, with 11 bases between. There are 15 residues in the CDR3. Germline CDR1 LGHNT, CDR2 FRNRAP. DNA for the CDR3: TGTGCTAGTGGTTCCCTCCCCACTAACACCGGGGAGCTGTTTTTT. Its translation: CASGSLPTNTGELFF.

The gene calls are TRBV28 and TRBJ2-7; 10 positions agree with TRBD1. Germline V gene lookup returns CDR1 MDHEN and CDR2 SYDVKM. The CDR3 runs to 15 residues. Trimming cost V 8 bases and J 2 bases; bases outside gene matches: 9. CDR3 residues: CASRNTGTGAYEQYF. CDR3 DNA sequence: TGTGCCAGCCGAAATACCGGGACAGGGGCCTACGAGCAGTACTTC.

This clonotype came up once. The V gene is TRBV6-5, the J gene TRBJ1-1, with D perhaps TRBD1 (5 bases). The CDR3 spans 14 residues. Germline values: CDR1 MNHEY, CDR2 SVGAGI. Trimming took 0 bases from V and 7 from J, leaving 12 bases between them. For the CDR3, the DNA is TGTGCCAGCAGTTACTCTTCGCAGGGAGGTGAAGCTTTCTTT. Translating gives CASSYSSQGGEAFF.

This clonotype has only a few counts. The chain is built from TRBV20-1 and TRBJ2-3; perhaps TRBD1 as D (6 bases). The V gene's germline CDR1 is DFQATT and CDR2 SNEGSKA (reference sequence). There are 13 residues in the CDR3. V was shortened by 5 bases and J by 2 bases, with 11 bases between the two germline ends. The CDR3 protein is CSAEQGITDTQYF. CDR3 coding DNA: TGCAGTGCTGAACAGGGAATCACAGATACGCAGTATTTT.

The gene calls are TRBV2 and TRBJ2-2; 8 positions match TRBD2. Germline loops: CDR1 SNHLY, CDR2 FYNNEI. The CDR3 extends over 16 amino acids. The J segment lost 6 bases and the V segment lost 2 bases, leaving 8 bases of the junction unmatched. CDR3 loop: CASSEIGERGSGELFF. The CDR3 region has the DNA TGTGCCAGCAGTGAAATCGGCGAGCGGGGGTCCGGGGAGCTGTTTTTT.

The genes are TRBV24-1 and TRBJ1-1, with D perhaps matching TRBD1 (6 bases). CDR3 size: 17 residues. The V and J ends lost 3 bases and 1 base respectively, with 17 bases between them. The germline gives CDR1 KGHDR, CDR2 SFDVKD. CDR3 coding DNA: TGTGCCACCAGTGATCCCGGAGGGGGTGCAACGAACACTGAAGCTTTCTTT. This gives the protein CATSDPGGGATNTEAFF.

The chain is built from TRBV27 and TRBJ2-7; TRBD2 agrees at 9 bases. The germline gives CDR1 MNHEY, CDR2 SMNVEV (reference sequence). The junction had 4 bases not matched to a gene; V was cut back by 7 bases and J by 0 bases. This CDR3 region has 14 residues. Written as DNA, the CDR3 is TGTGCCAGCAAGTCTAGCGGGACCTCCTACGAGCAGTACTTC. Its protein is CASKSSGTSYEQYF.

The chain couples TRBV28 to TRBJ2-5; D unresolved. The V gene's germline CDR1 is MDHEN and CDR2 SYDVKM. V lost 10 bases and J lost 2, with 20 bases in between. CDR3 length: 15 amino acids. CDR3 sequence reads: CANMGIRDRQETQYF. The CDR3 nucleotides read TGTGCCAACATGGGCATCCGCGACCGACAAGAGACCCAGTACTTC.

The rearrangement joins TRBV6-1 to TRBJ1-2, with 10 bases fitting TRBD1. This CDR3 has 17 amino acids. From germline, CDR1 is MNHNS and CDR2 SASEGT. Losses at the gene ends were 4 bases for V and 4 bases for J; bases not matched to a gene: 12. This chain's CDR3 is CASSADRVGDRGYGYTF. In nucleotides, the CDR3 is TGTGCCAGCAGTGCCGACCGCGTGGGGGACAGGGGCTATGGCTACACCTTC.

Written as DNA, the CDR3 is TGTGCCAGCAGCGTCCCTGGGGTGCGAGCCGGGAGCACAGATACGCAGTATTTT. Amino acids: CASSVPGVRAGSTDTQYF. The V call is TRBV28, the J call TRBJ2-3, with D uncertain. Per germline, CDR1 MDHEN and CDR2 SYDVKM. The CDR3 sequence is 18 residues long. Between the trimmed V and J ends, which lost 6 bases and 0 bases, there was a span of 22 bases.

This chain links TRBV6-1 with TRBJ1-2; weak D call: TRBD1 (6 bases). The CDR3 sequence is 13 residues long. Germline V gene data show CDR1 as MNHNS and CDR2 as SASEGT. V gave up 4 bases and J gave up 12 bases, with 18 bases separating them. This CDR3 reads CASSARTAGGDTF. The CDR3, as DNA: TGTGCCAGCAGTGCACGGACAGCTGGGGGGGACACCTTC.

This rearrangement joins TRBV5-1 to TRBJ2-5; 7 bases match TRBD2. This CDR3 comprises 11 residues. The junction had 4 bases not matched to a gene; V was cut back by 4 bases and J by 10 bases. CDR1 is SGHRS, CDR2 YFSETQ, per germline. The CDR3 here is CASSQGGGQYF. Here the CDR3 DNA reads TGCGCCAGCAGCCAAGGCGGGGGCCAGTACTTC.

Only one count was recorded for this clonotype. The chain is built from TRBV7-2 and TRBJ1-2; 7 bases line up with TRBD1. V trimming: 1 base; J trimming: 9 bases; junction bases outside the gene matches: 8. The CDR3 sequence is 14 residues long. Germline V CDR1 and CDR2: SGHTA, FQGNSA. CDR3 sequence (DNA): TGTGCCAGCAGCTTAGGACAGGGAGGTCGCAGCTACACCTTC. Translation: CASSLGQGGRSYTF.

J is TRBJ2-1 and V is TRBV12-3 or TRBV12-4, with TRBD2 as a possible D gene (5 bases). The length of the CDR3 is 11 residues. V was cut by 6 bases and J by 8 bases, with 8 bases left in between. The CDR3 DNA follows: TGTGCCAGCAGGGGAGAGCATGAGCAGTTCTTC. This translates into CASRGEHEQFF.